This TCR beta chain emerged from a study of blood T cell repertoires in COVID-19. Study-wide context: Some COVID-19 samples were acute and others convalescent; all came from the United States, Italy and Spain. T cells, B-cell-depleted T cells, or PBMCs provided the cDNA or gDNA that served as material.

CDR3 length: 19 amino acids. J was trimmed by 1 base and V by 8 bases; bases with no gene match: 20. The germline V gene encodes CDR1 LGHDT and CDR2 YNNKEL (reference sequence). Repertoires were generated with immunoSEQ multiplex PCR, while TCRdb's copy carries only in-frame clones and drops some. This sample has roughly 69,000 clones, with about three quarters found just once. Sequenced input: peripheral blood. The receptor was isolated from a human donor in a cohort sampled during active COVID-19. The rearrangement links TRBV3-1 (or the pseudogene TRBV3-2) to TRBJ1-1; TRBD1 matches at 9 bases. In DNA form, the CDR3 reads TGTGCCAGCGGGACCGGGACAGGGATTCCCCTTACGTGGAACACTGAAGCTTTCTTT. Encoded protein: CASGTGTGIPLTWNTEAFF.